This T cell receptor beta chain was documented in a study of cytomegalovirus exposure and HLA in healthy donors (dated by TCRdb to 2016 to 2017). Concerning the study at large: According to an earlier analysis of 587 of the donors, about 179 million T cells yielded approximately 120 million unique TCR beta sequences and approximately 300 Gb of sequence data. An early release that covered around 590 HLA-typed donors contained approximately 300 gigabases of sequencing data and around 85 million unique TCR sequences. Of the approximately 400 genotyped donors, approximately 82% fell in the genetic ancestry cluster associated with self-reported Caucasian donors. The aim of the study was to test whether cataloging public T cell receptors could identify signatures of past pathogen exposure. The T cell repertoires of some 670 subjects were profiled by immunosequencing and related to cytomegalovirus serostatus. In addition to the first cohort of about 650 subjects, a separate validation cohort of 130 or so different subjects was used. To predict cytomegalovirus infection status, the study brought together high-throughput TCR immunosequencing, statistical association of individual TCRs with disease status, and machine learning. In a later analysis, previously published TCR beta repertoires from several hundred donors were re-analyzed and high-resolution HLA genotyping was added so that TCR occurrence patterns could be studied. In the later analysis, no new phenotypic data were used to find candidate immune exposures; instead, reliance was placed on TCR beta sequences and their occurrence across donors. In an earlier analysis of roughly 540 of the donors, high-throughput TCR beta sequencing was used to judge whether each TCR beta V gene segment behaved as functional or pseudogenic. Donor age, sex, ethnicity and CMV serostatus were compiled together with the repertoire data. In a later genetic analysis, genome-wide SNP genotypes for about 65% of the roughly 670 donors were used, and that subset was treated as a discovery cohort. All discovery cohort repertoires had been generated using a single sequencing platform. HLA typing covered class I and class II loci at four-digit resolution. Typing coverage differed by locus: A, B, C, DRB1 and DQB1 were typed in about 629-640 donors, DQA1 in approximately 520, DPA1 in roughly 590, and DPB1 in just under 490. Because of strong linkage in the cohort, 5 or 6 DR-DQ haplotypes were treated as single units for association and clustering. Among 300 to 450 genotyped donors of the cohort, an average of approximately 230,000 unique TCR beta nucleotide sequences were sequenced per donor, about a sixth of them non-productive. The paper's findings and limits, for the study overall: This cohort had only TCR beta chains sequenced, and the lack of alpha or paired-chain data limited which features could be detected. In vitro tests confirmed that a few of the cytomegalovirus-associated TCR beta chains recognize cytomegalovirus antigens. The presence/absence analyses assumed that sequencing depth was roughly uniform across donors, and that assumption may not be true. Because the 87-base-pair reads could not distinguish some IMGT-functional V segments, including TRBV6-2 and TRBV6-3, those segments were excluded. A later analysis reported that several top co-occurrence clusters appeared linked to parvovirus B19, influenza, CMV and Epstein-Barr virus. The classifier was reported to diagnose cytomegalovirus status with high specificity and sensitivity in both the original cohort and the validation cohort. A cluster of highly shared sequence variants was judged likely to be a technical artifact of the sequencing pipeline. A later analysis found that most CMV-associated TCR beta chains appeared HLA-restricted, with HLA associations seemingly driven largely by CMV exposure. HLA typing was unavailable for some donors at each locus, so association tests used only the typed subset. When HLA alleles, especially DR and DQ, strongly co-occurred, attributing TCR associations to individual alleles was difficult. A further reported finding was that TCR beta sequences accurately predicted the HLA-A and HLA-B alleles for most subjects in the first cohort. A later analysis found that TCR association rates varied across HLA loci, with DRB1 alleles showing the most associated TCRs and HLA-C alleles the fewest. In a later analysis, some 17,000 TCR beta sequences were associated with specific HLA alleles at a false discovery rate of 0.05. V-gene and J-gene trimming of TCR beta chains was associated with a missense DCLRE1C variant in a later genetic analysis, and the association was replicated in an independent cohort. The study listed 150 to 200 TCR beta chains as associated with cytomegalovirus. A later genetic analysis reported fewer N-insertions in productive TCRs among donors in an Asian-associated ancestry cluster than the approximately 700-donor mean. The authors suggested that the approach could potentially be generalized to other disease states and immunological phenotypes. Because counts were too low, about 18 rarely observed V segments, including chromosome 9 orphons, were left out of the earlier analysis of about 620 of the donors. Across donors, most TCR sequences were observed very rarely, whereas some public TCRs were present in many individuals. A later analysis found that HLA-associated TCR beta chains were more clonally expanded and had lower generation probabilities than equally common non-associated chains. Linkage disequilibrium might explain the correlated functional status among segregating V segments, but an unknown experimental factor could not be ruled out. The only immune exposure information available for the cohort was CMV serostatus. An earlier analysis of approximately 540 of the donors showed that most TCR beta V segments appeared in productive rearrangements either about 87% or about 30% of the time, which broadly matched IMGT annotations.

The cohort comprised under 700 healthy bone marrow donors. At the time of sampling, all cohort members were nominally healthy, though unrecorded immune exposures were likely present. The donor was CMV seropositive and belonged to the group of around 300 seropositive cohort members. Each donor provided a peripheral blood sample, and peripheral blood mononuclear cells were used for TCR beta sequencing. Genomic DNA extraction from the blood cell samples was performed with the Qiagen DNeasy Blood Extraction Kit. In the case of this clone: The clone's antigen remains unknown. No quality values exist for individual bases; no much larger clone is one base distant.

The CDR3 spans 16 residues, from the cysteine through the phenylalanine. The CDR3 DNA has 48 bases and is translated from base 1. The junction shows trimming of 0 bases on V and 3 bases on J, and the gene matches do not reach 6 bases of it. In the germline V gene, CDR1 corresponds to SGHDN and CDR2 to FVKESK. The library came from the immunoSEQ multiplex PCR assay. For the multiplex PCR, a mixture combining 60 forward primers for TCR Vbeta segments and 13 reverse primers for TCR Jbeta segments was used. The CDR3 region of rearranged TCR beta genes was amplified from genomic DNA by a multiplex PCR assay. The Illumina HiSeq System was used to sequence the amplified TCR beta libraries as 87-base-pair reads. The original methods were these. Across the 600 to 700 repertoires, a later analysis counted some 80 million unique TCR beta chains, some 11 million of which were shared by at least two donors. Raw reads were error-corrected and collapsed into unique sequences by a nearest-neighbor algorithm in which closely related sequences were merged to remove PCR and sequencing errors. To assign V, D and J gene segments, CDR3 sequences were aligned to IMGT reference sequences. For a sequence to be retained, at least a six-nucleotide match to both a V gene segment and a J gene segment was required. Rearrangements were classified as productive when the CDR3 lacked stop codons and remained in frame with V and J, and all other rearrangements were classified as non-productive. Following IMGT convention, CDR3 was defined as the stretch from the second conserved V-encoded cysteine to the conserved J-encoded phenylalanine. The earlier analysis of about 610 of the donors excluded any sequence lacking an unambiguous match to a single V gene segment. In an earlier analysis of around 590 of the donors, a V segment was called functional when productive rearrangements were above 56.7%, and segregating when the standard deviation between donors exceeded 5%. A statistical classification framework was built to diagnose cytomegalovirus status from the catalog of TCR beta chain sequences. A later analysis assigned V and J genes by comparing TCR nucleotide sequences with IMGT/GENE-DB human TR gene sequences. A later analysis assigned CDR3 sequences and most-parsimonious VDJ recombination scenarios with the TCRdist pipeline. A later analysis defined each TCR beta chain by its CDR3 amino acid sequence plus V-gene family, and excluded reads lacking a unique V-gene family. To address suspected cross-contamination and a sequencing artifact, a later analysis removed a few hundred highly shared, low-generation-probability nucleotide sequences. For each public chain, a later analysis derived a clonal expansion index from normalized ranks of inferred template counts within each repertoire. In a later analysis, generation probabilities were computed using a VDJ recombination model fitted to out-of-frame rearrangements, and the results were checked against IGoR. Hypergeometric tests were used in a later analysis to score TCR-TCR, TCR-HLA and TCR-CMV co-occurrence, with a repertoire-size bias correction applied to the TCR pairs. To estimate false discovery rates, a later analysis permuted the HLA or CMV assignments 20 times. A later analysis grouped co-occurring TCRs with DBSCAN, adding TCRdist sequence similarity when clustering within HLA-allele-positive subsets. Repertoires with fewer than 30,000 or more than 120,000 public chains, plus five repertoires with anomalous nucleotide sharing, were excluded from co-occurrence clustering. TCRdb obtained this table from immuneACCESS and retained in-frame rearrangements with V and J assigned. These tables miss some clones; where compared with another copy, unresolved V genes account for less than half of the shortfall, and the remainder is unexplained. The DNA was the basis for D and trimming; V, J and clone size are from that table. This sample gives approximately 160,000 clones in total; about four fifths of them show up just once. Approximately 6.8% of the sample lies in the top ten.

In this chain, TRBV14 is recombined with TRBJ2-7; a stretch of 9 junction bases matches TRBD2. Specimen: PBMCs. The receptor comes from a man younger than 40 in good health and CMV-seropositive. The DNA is TGTGCCAGCAGCCAAGATCGGCGGGGGGGCCTCTACGAGCAGTACTTC. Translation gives CASSQDRRGGLYEQYF.